Following are 15 T cell receptor beta chains from one sample sequenced in a study of T cells in Graves' hyperthyroidism and ophthalmopathy. Amplification yielded TCR beta CDR3 regions, with RNA transcripts as the source. HTBI primers drove first-round RT-PCR of the TCR CDR3. TCRdb used MiXCR to reprocess the multiplex PCR reads, holding one entry per CDR3 protein. In the table there are about 560,000 distinct CDR3 sequences, roughly 17% of which are singletons. Sequencing input: blood. These receptors were collected from a woman younger than 35 with Graves' hyperthyroidism.

The chain links TRBV9 to TRBJ2-7; TRBD2 matches 8 bases. The CDR3 has 15 amino acids. The germline V gene encodes CDR1 SGDLS and CDR2 YYNGEE. V was pared by 0 bases and J by 6 bases, with 8 bases of the junction left unmatched. The CDR3 loop is CASSVGSGGGFEQYF. CDR3 nucleotides: TGTGCCAGCAGCGTAGGCTCCGGCGGGGGGTTCGAGCAGTACTTC.

This clonotype was found many times. The chain combines TRBV18 with TRBJ1-1; 7 nucleotides align to TRBD1. CDR3 length: 13 residues. V lost 3 bases to trimming and J lost 10 bases; unmatched junction nucleotides: 8. Germline CDR1 reads KGHSH; CDR2 reads LQKENI. The DNA for the CDR3 is TGTGCCAGCTCACCCCTTACAGGGGATGGAGCTTTCTTT. It specifies CASSPLTGDGAFF. The variable domain in full, with the rest retrieved from reference TRBV18 and TRBJ1-1, is NAGVMQNPRHLVRRRGQEARLRCSPMKGHSHVYWYRQLPEEGLKFMVYLQKENIIDESGMPKERFSAEFPKEGPSILRIQQVVRGDSAAYFCASSPLTGDGAFFGQGTRLTVV.

The CDR3 DNA follows: TGTGCCAGCAGTTCTTGGGATTCACCCCTCCACTTT. Amino acid sequence: CASSSWDSPLHF. J is TRBJ1-6 and V is TRBV12-3 or TRBV12-4; no clear D gene. V shed 4 bases and J shed 8 bases, with 6 bases lying between them. The CDR3 runs to 12 residues.

This clonotype has a count of ten or more. This chain links TRBV30 with TRBJ1-1; possible D gene TRBD1, 6 bases. V was shortened by 7 bases and J by 1 base, with 19 bases between the two germline ends. Germline lookup yields CDR1 GTSNPN and CDR2 SVGIG (reference sequence). This CDR3 has 15 amino acids. The CDR3 nucleotides read TGTGCCTTCGATCCCCTCGGGGGCCCGAACACTGAAGCTTTCTTT. Translated: CAFDPLGGPNTEAFF.

This clonotype was seen only a few times. The rearrangement joins TRBV6-2 or TRBV6-3 to TRBJ2-2, with TRBD1 identical over 9 bases. CDR1 and CDR2 (germline): MNHEY, SVGEGT. Unmatched junction bases numbered 9, after V lost 4 bases and J lost 3 bases. There are 17 residues in the CDR3. CDR3 sequence: CASSSFPGTGHTGELFF. DNA for the CDR3: TGTGCCAGCAGTTCCTTTCCCGGGACAGGGCACACCGGGGAGCTGTTTTTT.

The chain recombines TRBV18 with TRBJ1-1; D is perhaps TRBD1 (6 bases). V shed 2 bases and J shed 3 bases, with 7 bases lying between them. In germline, CDR1 is KGHSH, CDR2 LQKENI. CDR3 length: 13 residues. The CDR3 is CASSPRTDTEAFF. The DNA for the CDR3 is TGTGCCAGCTCACCAAGGACAGACACTGAAGCTTTCTTT.

The CDR3 loop reads CASSAEGRPLYEQYF. In nucleotides, the CDR3 is TGTGCCAGCAGCGCCGAGGGACGGCCACTTTACGAGCAGTACTTC. The J gene is TRBJ2-7, the V gene TRBV7-3; the D gene could be TRBD1 or TRBD2 (5 bases each). Trimming pared 5 bases from V and 4 bases from J, leaving 18 bases between. This CDR3 is 15 amino acids long. Germline CDR1 and CDR2: SGHTA and FQGTGA. Full variable domain (rest looked up from reference TRBV7-3 and TRBJ2-7): GAGVSQTPSNKVTEKGKYVELRCDPISGHTALYWYRQSLGQGPEFLIYFQGTGAADDSGLPNDRFFAVRPEGSVSTLKIQRTERGDSAVYLCASSAEGRPLYEQYFGPGTRLTVT.

This clonotype has at least ten counts. V gene TRBV6-1 combines with J gene TRBJ1-3; D not certain. Trimming shortened V by 5 bases and J by 0 bases, and 11 bases separated the two germline ends. Per germline, CDR1 MNHNS and CDR2 SASEGT. The CDR3 spans 15 residues. CDR3 nucleotide sequence: TGTGCCAGCAGTCACACCAGGAGCTCTGGAAACACCATATATTTT. Protein: CASSHTRSSGNTIYF.

The rearrangement joins TRBV20-1 to TRBJ2-2; a possible D gene is TRBD2 (7 bases). Trimming stripped 1 base from V and 5 bases from J, with 11 bases between. The CDR3 spans 14 residues. In germline, CDR1 is DFQATT, CDR2 SNEGSKA (reference sequence). The CDR3 region is CSARVGGATGELFF. The DNA for the CDR3 is TGCAGTGCTAGAGTTGGGGGGGCAACCGGGGAGCTGTTTTTT.

This clonotype has a count of ten or more. The J gene is TRBJ2-7, the V gene TRBV7-9, with D uncertain. The CDR3 is 12 residues long. Germline CDR1 reads SEHNR; CDR2 reads FQNEAQ (reference sequence). Trimming removed 4 bases from V and 3 bases from J, with 7 bases in between. The DNA for the CDR3 is TGTGCCAGCAGCTCTGCGGTCTACGAGCAGTACTTC. Translated, it gives CASSSAVYEQYF.

This clonotype appeared many times. This rearrangement joins TRBV20-1 to TRBJ2-7; a weak D match, TRBD1 (5 bases). This CDR3 has 11 amino acids. In germline, CDR1 is DFQATT, CDR2 SNEGSKA (reference sequence). The V and J ends lost 6 bases and 4 bases respectively, with 10 bases between them. The CDR3 coding sequence is TGCAGTGCAGACCAGGGATACGAGCAGTACTTC. This sequence encodes CSADQGYEQYF.

The table lists this clonotype with many counts. The chain employs TRBV20-1 and TRBJ2-7; 7 nucleotides line up with TRBD2. The germline gives CDR1 DFQATT, CDR2 SNEGSKA (reference sequence). V dropped 6 bases and J dropped 0; count of bases not matched to a gene: 2. The CDR3 is 12 amino acids. CDR3 DNA sequence: TGCAGTGCGCGGGAGCCCTCCTACGAGCAGTACTTC. Its protein product is CSAREPSYEQYF.

Many counts were recorded for this clonotype. The chain recombines TRBV12-3 or TRBV12-4 with TRBJ2-3; TRBD2 matches 9 bases. The CDR3 is 15 residues long. J was trimmed by 1 base and V by 6 bases; bases with no gene match: 5. CDR3 nucleotides: TGTGCCAGCAGGACTAGCGGTATTCGCACAGATACGCAGTATTTT. Protein sequence: CASRTSGIRTDTQYF.

This clonotype was recorded many times. V usage is TRBV3-1 and J usage is TRBJ2-2; the D is unclear. The CDR3 totals 12 residues. V lost 2 bases, J lost 11 bases, and 9 bases lay in between. The germline gives CDR1 LGHDT, CDR2 YNNKEL (reference sequence). CDR3 amino acids: CASSQSAAELFF. The CDR3 nucleotides are TGTGCCAGCAGCCAATCCGCTGCTGAGCTGTTTTTT.

The chain combines TRBV5-1 with TRBJ1-3; D perhaps matches TRBD1 (6 bases). This CDR3 spans 16 amino acids. V was clipped by 0 bases and J by 2 bases, with 12 bases between them. Germline CDR1 is SGHRS and CDR2 is YFSETQ. DNA of the CDR3: TGCGCCAGCAGCTTGGAAGGGGGGTTGGCTGGAAACACCATATATTTT. It encodes CASSLEGGLAGNTIYF. Variable domain in full (rest from reference TRBV5-1 and TRBJ1-3): KAGVTQTPRYLIKTRGQQVTLSCSPISGHRSVSWYQQTPGQGLQFLFEYFSETQRNKGNFPGRFSGRQFSNSRSEMNVSTLELGDSALYLCASSLEGGLAGNTIYFGEGSWLTVV.